This TCR beta chain was found in a study of cytomegalovirus exposure and HLA in healthy donors (dated by TCRdb to about 2017). Turning to the overall study: An earlier analysis of some 600 of the donors reported about 260 Gb of sequence data and around 110 million unique TCR beta sequences obtained from roughly 170 million T cells. An early release that covered roughly 600 HLA-typed donors contained approximately 300 gigabases of sequencing data and about 84 million unique TCR sequences. Of the 398 genotyped donors, approximately 83% fell in the genetic ancestry cluster associated with self-reported Caucasian donors. The study aimed to test whether cataloging public T cell receptors could reveal signatures of past pathogen exposure. The study profiled the T cell repertoires of approximately 700 subjects by immunosequencing and related them to cytomegalovirus serostatus. Along with the approximately 670-subject first cohort, a separate validation cohort of over a hundred different subjects was used. High-throughput TCR immunosequencing, statistical association of individual TCRs with disease status, and machine learning were combined to predict cytomegalovirus infection status. A later analysis re-examined previously published TCR beta repertoires from hundreds of donors and added high-resolution HLA genotyping to investigate patterns of TCR occurrence. The later analysis used no new phenotypic data to find candidate immune exposures, relying instead on TCR beta sequences and their occurrence across donors. An earlier analysis of several hundred of the donors applied high-throughput TCR beta sequencing to assess whether each TCR beta V gene segment acted as functional or pseudogenic. Donor age, sex, ethnicity and CMV serostatus were compiled together with the repertoire data. Genome-wide SNP genotypes for about 65% of the 666 donors were used in a later genetic analysis, which treated that subset as a discovery cohort. Every discovery cohort repertoire had been produced on one sequencing platform. HLA typing covered class I and class II loci at four-digit resolution. The number of typed donors differed by locus: about 620-640 for A, B, C, DRB1 and DQB1; approximately 540 for DQA1; 600 to 610 for DPA1; and some 430 for DPB1. About five DR-DQ haplotypes were treated as single units for association and clustering because of strong linkage in the cohort. Among approximately 370 genotyped donors of the cohort, an average of approximately 240,000 unique TCR beta nucleotide sequences was sequenced per donor, of which roughly 17% were non-productive. Summary of the overall study and its limitations: While some public TCRs were present in many individuals, most TCR sequences turned up only very rarely across donors. Three of the identified cytomegalovirus-associated TCR beta chains were confirmed in vitro to be specific for cytomegalovirus antigens. CMV serostatus was the only immune exposure information available for the cohort. A later genetic analysis reported fewer N-insertions in productive TCRs among donors in an Asian-associated ancestry cluster than the roughly 670-donor mean. The presence/absence analyses assumed that sequencing depth was roughly uniform across donors, and that assumption may not be true. A later analysis found that HLA-associated TCR beta chains were more clonally expanded and had lower generation probabilities than equally common non-associated chains. The classifier was reported to diagnose cytomegalovirus status with high specificity and sensitivity in both the original and validation cohorts. According to a later analysis, TCR association rates differed among HLA loci, with DRB1 alleles showing the most associated TCRs and HLA-C alleles showing the fewest. A later analysis reported that several top co-occurrence clusters appeared linked to parvovirus B19, influenza, CMV and Epstein-Barr virus. Because HLA typing was unavailable for some donors at each locus, only the typed subset was used in association tests. Specific HLA alleles were associated with 18,000 or so TCR beta sequences at a false discovery rate of 0.05 in a later analysis. Broadly in line with IMGT annotations, most TCR beta V segments showed up in productive rearrangements about 90% or about 30% of the time in an earlier analysis of several hundred of the donors. The cohort was sequenced for TCR beta chains only, and without alpha or paired-chain data the features that could be detected were limited. Most CMV-associated TCR beta chains appeared to be HLA-restricted in a later analysis, and the HLA associations seemed to be driven largely by CMV exposure. A group of highly shared sequence variants was considered likely to be a technical artifact of the sequencing pipeline. A further reported finding was that TCR beta sequences accurately predicted the HLA-A and HLA-B alleles for most subjects in the first cohort. The study listed 170 or so TCR beta chains as associated with cytomegalovirus. When HLA alleles, especially DR and DQ, strongly co-occurred, TCR associations were difficult to assign to individual alleles. The earlier analysis of 587 of the donors excluded roughly 17 rarely observed V segments, including chromosome 9 orphons, because counts were too low. Correlated functional status among segregating V segments might reflect linkage disequilibrium, but an unknown experimental factor could not be ruled out. An association between a missense DCLRE1C variant and V-gene and J-gene trimming of TCR beta chains was found in a later genetic analysis and replicated in an independent cohort. The authors suggested that the approach could potentially be generalized to other disease states and immunological phenotypes.

Concerning this clone itself: Its antigen remains unidentified. No qualities accompany the bases; no much larger clone lies one base away.

To prepare the library, the immunoSEQ multiplex PCR assay was applied. For the multiplex PCR, a mixture combining 60 forward primers for TCR Vbeta segments and 13 reverse primers for TCR Jbeta segments was used. A multiplex PCR assay on genomic DNA amplified the CDR3 region of rearranged TCR beta genes. The Illumina HiSeq System was used to sequence the amplified TCR beta libraries as 87-base-pair reads. Per the source publication's procedure: A later analysis counted about 80 million unique TCR beta chains across the 640 or so repertoires, and roughly 11 million of these chains were shared by at least two donors. Raw reads were error-corrected and collapsed into unique sequences by a nearest-neighbor algorithm in which closely related sequences were merged to remove PCR and sequencing errors. Alignment of CDR3 sequences to IMGT reference sequences was used to assign V, D and J gene segments. Each retained sequence needed at least a six-nucleotide match to both a V gene segment and a J gene segment. Rearrangements were classified as productive when the CDR3 lacked stop codons and remained in frame with V and J, and all other rearrangements were classified as non-productive. CDR3 was defined by IMGT convention, running from the second conserved V-encoded cysteine to the conserved J-encoded phenylalanine. Sequences without an unambiguous match to a single V gene segment were excluded from the earlier analysis of a few hundred of the donors. An earlier analysis of several hundred of the donors called V segments functional above 56.7% productive rearrangements and segregating when the between-donor standard deviation exceeded 5%. A statistical classification framework was built to diagnose cytomegalovirus status from the catalog of TCR beta chain sequences. In a later analysis, V and J genes were assigned by comparing TCR nucleotide sequences against IMGT/GENE-DB human TR gene sequences. A later analysis assigned CDR3 sequences and most-parsimonious VDJ recombination scenarios with the TCRdist pipeline. A later analysis defined each TCR beta chain by its CDR3 amino acid sequence plus V-gene family, and excluded reads lacking a unique V-gene family. A later analysis removed 592 highly shared, low-generation-probability nucleotide sequences to deal with suspected cross-contamination and a sequencing artifact. In a later analysis, a clonal expansion index was calculated for each public chain from normalized within-repertoire ranks of inferred template counts. In a later analysis, generation probabilities were computed using a VDJ recombination model fitted to out-of-frame rearrangements, and the results were checked against IGoR. In a later analysis, TCR-TCR, TCR-HLA and TCR-CMV co-occurrence was scored with hypergeometric tests, and a repertoire-size bias correction was applied to TCR pairs. A later analysis estimated false discovery rates by permuting HLA or CMV assignments 20 times. In a later analysis, co-occurring TCRs were grouped with DBSCAN, and TCRdist sequence similarity was added when clustering was performed within HLA-allele-positive subsets. For co-occurrence clustering, repertoires with fewer than 30,000 or more than 120,000 public chains were excluded, along with roughly five repertoires with anomalous nucleotide sharing. Not all clones reach the TCRdb copy of this immuneACCESS table, which keeps in-frame sequences only. Checked studies attribute under half of the gap to unresolved V genes and leave the rest unexplained. That table gives V, J and clone size, and the DNA gave D and trimming. The sample includes 100,000 to 120,000 clones, with about 83% observed a single time. The leading ten clones occupy roughly 6.1% of the sample.

In total, approximately 690 healthy bone marrow donors made up the cohort. At the time of sampling, all cohort members were nominally healthy, though unrecorded immune exposures were likely present. The donor was CMV seronegative and belonged to the group of around 400 seronegative cohort members. A peripheral blood sample was collected from each donor, and TCR beta sequencing was performed on peripheral blood mononuclear cells. The Qiagen DNeasy Blood Extraction Kit was used to extract genomic DNA from the blood cell samples. The sequencing input was PBMCs. The source of this sequence is a man aged 18 to 30 in good health and CMV-seronegative.

The CDR3 region reads CASALRGWTETQYF. The DNA is TGTGCTAGTGCCTTGAGGGGGTGGACGGAGACCCAGTACTTC. Rearrangement joined TRBV12-5 to TRBJ2-5; a weak D assignment points to TRBD1 (6 bases agree). V was cut back by 7 bases and J by 5 bases, leaving a gap of 17 bases between them. The CDR1 and CDR2 encoded by the germline V gene are LGHNT and FRNRAP. Taken from cysteine to phenylalanine, the CDR3 has 14 residues. CDR3 DNA is the only sequence kept; it has 42 bases, read in frame from the first base.